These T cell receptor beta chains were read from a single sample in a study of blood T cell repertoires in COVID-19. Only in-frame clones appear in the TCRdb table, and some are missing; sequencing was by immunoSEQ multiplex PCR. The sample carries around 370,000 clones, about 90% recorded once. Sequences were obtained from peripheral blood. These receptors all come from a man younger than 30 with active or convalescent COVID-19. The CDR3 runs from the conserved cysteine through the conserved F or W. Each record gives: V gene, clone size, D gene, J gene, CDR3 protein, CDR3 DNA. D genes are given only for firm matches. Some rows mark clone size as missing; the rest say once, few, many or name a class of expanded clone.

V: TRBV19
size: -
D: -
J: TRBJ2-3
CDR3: CASRGINRQTDTQYF
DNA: TGTGCCAGTAGGGGGATCAATCGACAGACAGATACGCAGTATTTT

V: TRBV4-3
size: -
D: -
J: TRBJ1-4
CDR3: CASRDIPREKLFF
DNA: TGCGCCAGCAGGGACATCCCCCGGGAAAAACTGTTTTTT

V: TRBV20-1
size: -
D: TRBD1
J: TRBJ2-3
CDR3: CSASHRQGDTDTQYF
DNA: TGCAGTGCTAGTCACCGACAGGGGGACACAGATACGCAGTATTTT

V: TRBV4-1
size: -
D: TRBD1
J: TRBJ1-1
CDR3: CASSHLTGANTEAFF
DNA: TGCGCCAGCAGCCATCTAACAGGGGCGAACACTGAAGCTTTCTTT

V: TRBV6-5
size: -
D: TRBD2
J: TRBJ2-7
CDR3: CASWTSGSATYEQYF
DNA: TGTGCCAGCTGGACTAGCGGGAGCGCTACCTACGAGCAGTACTTC

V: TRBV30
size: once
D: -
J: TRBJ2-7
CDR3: CAWARRGPYEQYF
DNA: TGTGCCTGGGCTAGGAGGGGACCCTACGAGCAGTACTTC

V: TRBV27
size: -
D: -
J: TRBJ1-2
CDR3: CASSLSTDSLYGYTF
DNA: TGTGCCAGCAGTTTATCAACTGACAGCCTCTATGGCTACACCTTC

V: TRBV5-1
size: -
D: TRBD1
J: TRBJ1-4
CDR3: CASSRDRESANEKLFF
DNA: TGCGCCAGCAGCCGAGACAGGGAATCAGCTAATGAAAAACTGTTTTTT

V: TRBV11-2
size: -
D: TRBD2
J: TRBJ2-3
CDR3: CASSFLAGGTDTQYF
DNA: TGTGCCAGCAGCTTTCTAGCGGGGGGCACAGATACGCAGTATTTT

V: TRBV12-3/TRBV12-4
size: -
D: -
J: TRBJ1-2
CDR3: CASSLGQNYGYTF
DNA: TGTGCCAGCAGTTTAGGGCAGAACTATGGCTACACCTTC

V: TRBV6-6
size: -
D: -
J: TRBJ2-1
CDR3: CASSQTGNEQFF
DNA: TGTGCCAGCAGTCAGACTGGCAATGAGCAGTTCTTC

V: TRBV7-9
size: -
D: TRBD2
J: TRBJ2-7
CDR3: CASSLGTSGDEQYF
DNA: TGTGCCAGCAGCTTGGGGACTAGCGGGGACGAGCAGTACTTC

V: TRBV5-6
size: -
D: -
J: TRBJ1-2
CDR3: CASSPGLFGYTF
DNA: TGTGCCAGCAGCCCAGGACTATTTGGCTACACCTTC

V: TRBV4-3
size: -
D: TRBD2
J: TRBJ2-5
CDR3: CASSRTGTSGGAGETQYF
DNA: TGCGCCAGCAGCCGTACCGGGACTAGCGGGGGGGCCGGAGAGACCCAGTACTTC

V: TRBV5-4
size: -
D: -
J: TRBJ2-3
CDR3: CASSLAGGGGTDTQYF
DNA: TGTGCCAGCAGCTTGGCCGGTGGCGGGGGCACAGATACGCAGTATTTT

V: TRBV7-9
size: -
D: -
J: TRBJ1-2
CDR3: CASSLGQGYGYTF
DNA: TGTGCCAGCAGCTTAGGGCAGGGGTATGGCTACACCTTC

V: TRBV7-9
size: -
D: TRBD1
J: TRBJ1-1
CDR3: CASSPGTDPFF
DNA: TGTGCCAGCAGCCCAGGGACAGATCCTTTCTTT

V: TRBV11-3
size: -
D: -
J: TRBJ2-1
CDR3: CASSSGYNEQFF
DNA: TGTGCCAGCAGCTCCGGGTACAATGAGCAGTTCTTC

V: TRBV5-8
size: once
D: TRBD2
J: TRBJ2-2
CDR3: CASRRSSGRGGAGELFF
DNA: TGTGCCAGCAGAAGGAGTAGCGGGCGAGGCGGGGCCGGGGAGCTGTTTTTT

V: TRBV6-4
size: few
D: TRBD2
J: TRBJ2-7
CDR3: CASSDPSGDYEQYF
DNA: TGTGCCAGCAGTGACCCTAGCGGGGATTACGAGCAGTACTTC

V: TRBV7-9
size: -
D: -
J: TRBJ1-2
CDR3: CASSFAGRRNTF
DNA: TGTGCCAGCAGCTTCGCAGGGCGCCGAAACACCTTC

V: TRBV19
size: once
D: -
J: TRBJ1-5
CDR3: CASSRHARGQPQHF
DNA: TGTGCCAGTAGTCGTCATGCCAGGGGTCAGCCCCAGCATTTT

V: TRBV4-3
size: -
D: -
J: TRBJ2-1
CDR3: CASSQDPFSRNNEQFF
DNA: TGCGCCAGCAGCCAAGACCCCTTTTCTAGAAACAATGAGCAGTTCTTC

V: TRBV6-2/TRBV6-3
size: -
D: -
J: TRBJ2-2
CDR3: CASSLGGVTGELFF
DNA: TGTGCCAGCAGCCTGGGAGGAGTCACCGGGGAGCTGTTTTTT

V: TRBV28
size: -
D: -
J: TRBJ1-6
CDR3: CASSPPQGVGISPLHF
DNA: TGTGCCAGCAGTCCCCCACAAGGGGTGGGAATTTCACCCCTCCACTTT

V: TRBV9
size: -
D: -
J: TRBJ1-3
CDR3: CASSASGSAGNTIYF
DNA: TGTGCCAGCAGCGCCAGCGGGTCGGCTGGAAACACCATATATTTT

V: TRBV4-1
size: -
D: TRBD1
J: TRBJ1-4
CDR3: CASSQRNRGLNEKLFF
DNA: TGCGCCAGCAGCCAACGCAACAGGGGGCTGAATGAAAAACTGTTTTTT

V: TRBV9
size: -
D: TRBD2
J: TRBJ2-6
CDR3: CASSGSGPSGANVLTF
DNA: TGTGCCAGCAGCGGTAGCGGGCCGAGCGGGGCCAACGTCCTGACTTTC

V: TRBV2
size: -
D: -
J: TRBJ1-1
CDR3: CASSEVQNTEAFF
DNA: TGTGCCAGCAGTGAAGTTCAGAACACTGAAGCTTTCTTT

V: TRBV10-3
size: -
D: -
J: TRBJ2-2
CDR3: CAIRDSSPNTGELFF
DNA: TGTGCCATCAGGGACAGTTCACCGAACACCGGGGAGCTGTTTTTT

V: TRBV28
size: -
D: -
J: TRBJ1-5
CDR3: CASSLWGAQPQHF
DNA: TGTGCCAGCAGTTTATGGGGGGCTCAGCCCCAGCATTTT

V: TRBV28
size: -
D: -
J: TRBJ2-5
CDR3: CASSRTGFETQYF
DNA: TGTGCCAGCAGTAGGACGGGGTTCGAGACCCAGTACTTC

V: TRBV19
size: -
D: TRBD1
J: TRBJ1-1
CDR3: CASKVQGAAVFSAFF
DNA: TGTGCCAGTAAGGTCCAGGGGGCCGCGGTTTTTTCTGCTTTCTTT

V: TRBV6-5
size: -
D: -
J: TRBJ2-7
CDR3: CASRTWRDPTYEQYF
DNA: TGTGCCAGTAGAACATGGAGGGACCCAACCTACGAGCAGTACTTC

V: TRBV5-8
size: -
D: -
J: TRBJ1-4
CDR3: CASSLYQGEKLFF
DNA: TGTGCCAGCAGCTTGTATCAGGGGGAAAAACTGTTTTTT

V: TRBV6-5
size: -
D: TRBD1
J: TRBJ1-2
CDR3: CASRRDRGLGYTF
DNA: TGTGCCAGCAGACGGGACAGGGGGCTTGGCTACACCTTC

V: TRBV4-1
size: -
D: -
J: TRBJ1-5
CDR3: CASSQEEAPHQPQHF
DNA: TGCGCCAGCAGCCAAGAGGAGGCGCCCCATCAGCCCCAGCATTTT

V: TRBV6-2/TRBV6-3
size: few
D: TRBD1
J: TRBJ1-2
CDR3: CASSARQGAFGYTF
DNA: TGTGCCAGCAGTGCCAGACAGGGGGCCTTTGGCTACACCTTC

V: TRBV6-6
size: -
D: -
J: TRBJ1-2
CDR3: CASSYIERGVGYTF
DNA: TGTGCCAGCAGTTACATCGAACGGGGTGTTGGCTACACCTTC

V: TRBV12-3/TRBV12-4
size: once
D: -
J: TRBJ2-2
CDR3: CASSLSDTGELFF
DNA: TGTGCCAGCAGTTTATCAGATACCGGGGAGCTGTTTTTT

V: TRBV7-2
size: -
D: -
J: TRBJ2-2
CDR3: CASSLVRLQGTGELFF
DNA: TGTGCCAGCAGCTTAGTAAGGCTGCAGGGAACCGGGGAGCTGTTTTTT

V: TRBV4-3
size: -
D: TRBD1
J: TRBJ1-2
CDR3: CASSQRDRGYGYTF
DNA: TGCGCCAGCAGCCAACGGGACAGGGGTTATGGCTACACCTTC

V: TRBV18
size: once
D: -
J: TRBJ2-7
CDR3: CASSPGLTYEQYF
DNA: TGTGCCAGCTCACCAGGCCTCACCTACGAGCAGTACTTC

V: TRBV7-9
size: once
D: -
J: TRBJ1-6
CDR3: CASRDNSPLHF
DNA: TGTGCCTCCCGGGATAATTCACCCCTCCACTTT

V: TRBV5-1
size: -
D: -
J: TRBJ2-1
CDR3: CASSFGQRGYNEQFF
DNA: TGCGCCAGCAGCTTCGGACAGCGAGGCTACAATGAGCAGTTCTTC

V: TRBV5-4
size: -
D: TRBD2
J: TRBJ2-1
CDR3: CASSSGTSGRVGEQFF
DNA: TGTGCCAGCAGCTCTGGTACTAGCGGGAGAGTCGGTGAGCAGTTCTTC

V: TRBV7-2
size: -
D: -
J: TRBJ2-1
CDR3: CASSLYGMGYNEQFF
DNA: TGTGCCAGCAGCTTATACGGGATGGGGTACAATGAGCAGTTCTTC

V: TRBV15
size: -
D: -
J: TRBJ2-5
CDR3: CATSREIGGHQETQYF
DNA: TGTGCCACCAGCAGAGAGATAGGAGGGCACCAAGAGACCCAGTACTTC

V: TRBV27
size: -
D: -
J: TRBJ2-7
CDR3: CASRGREGYEQYF
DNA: TGTGCCAGCAGGGGCAGGGAAGGCTACGAGCAGTACTTC

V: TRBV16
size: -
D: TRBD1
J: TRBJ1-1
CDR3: CASSPRDRGYTEAFF
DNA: TGTGCCAGCAGCCCAAGGGACAGGGGATACACTGAAGCTTTCTTT

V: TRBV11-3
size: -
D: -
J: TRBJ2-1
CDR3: CASSRTGTYNEQFF
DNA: TGTGCCAGCAGCCGTACCGGGACCTACAATGAGCAGTTCTTC

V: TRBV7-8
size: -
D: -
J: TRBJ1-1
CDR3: CASSSWTPNTEAFF
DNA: TGTGCCAGCAGCTCCTGGACACCGAACACTGAAGCTTTCTTT